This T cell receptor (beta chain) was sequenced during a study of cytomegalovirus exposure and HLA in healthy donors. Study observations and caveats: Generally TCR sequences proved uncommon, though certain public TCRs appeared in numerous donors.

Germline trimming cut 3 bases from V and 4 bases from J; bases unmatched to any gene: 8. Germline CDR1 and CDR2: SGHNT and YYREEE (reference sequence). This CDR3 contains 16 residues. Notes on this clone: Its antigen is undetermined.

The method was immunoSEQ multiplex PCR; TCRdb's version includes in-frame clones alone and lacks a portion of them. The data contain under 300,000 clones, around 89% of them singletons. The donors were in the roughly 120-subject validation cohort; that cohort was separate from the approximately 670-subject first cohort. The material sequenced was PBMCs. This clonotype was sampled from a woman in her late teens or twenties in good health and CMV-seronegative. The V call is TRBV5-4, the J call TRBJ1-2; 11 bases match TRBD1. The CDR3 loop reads CASSSGQGAVSYGYTF. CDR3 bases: TGTGCCAGCAGCTCCGGACAGGGGGCTGTTAGCTATGGCTACACCTTC.